This T cell receptor (beta chain) was recorded in a study of cytomegalovirus exposure and HLA in healthy donors. Use of 60 Vbeta and 13 Jbeta primers characterized the PCR. Only in-frame clones appear in the TCRdb table, and some are missing; sequencing was by immunoSEQ multiplex PCR. The sample has some 130,000 clones, around 86% seen once. Details on this clone: The antigen is not known.

All the people who gave samples were healthy bone marrow donors. This CDR3 has 16 amino acids. Germline V CDR1 and CDR2: KGHSH, LQKENI. J was trimmed by 4 bases and V by 0 bases; bases with no gene match: 5. Broader study findings: A later examination showed that TCR association rates differed by HLA locus, with DRB1 most and HLA-C fewest. The study reported that TCR beta sequences accurately predicted HLA-A and HLA-B alleles in most subjects. CMV serostatus alone was available as immune exposure information.

The sample was PBMCs. This sequence joins TRBV18 and TRBJ2-2; TRBD2 agrees at 7 bases. The TCR sequence derives from a woman aged 45-60 years in good health and CMV-seropositive. Here the CDR3 reads CASSPPIRGVTGELFF. The DNA of the CDR3 is TGTGCCAGCTCACCACCGATTCGGGGGGTCACCGGGGAGCTGTTTTTT.